These 10 T cell receptor beta chains came from one sample sequenced in a study of T cell changes during pregnancy in multiple sclerosis (dated by TCRdb to the late 2010s). The library was prepared using the immunoSEQ multiplex PCR assay. Imported from immuneACCESS, the table was reduced by TCRdb to in-frame sequences with V and J called. These copies leave out some clones; in studies compared against another copy, an unresolved V gene accounts for under half, and the cause of the remainder is not known. The sample table holds approximately 80,000 clones, of which around 95% were seen once. Together, the top ten hold about 0.8% of the sample. The sample in question was peripheral blood, obtained in the second trimester of pregnancy. These receptors all stem from a female donor in good health, enrolled as a control in a pregnancy study.

The sample holds one count of this clone. This chain joins TRBV5-4 and TRBJ1-3; D unresolved. Trimming shortened V by 2 bases and J by 2 bases, and 11 bases separated the two germline ends. Per the germline V gene, CDR1 is SGHNT and CDR2 is YYREEE (reference sequence). The CDR3 runs 15 residues. The CDR3 DNA sequence: TGTGCCAGCAGCTTAGACATGATTCCTGGAAACACCATATATTTT. Amino acid sequence: CASSLDMIPGNTIYF.

J is TRBJ1-1 and V is TRBV29-1; D is undetermined. The V gene's germline CDR1 is SQVTM and CDR2 ANQGSEA. This CDR3 has 13 amino acids. The V and J ends lost 4 bases and 1 base respectively, with 10 bases between them. The CDR3: CSVGRAANTEAFF. In DNA, the CDR3 is TGCAGCGTTGGGAGGGCAGCGAACACTGAAGCTTTCTTT.

V gene TRBV18 combines with J gene TRBJ1-6; TRBD1 aligns across 7 bases. The ends lost 6 bases at V and 7 bases at J; junction bases unmatched: 12. Germline CDR1 KGHSH, CDR2 LQKENI. The length of the CDR3 is 16 residues. The CDR3 DNA is TGTGCCAGCTCTCCAAGAGCAGGGACAGTGAATTCACCCCTCCACTTT. Protein: CASSPRAGTVNSPLHF.

This chain uses TRBV25-1 with TRBJ1-1; the D gene is possibly TRBD1 (5 bases). The V and J ends lost 10 bases and 3 bases respectively, with 12 bases between them. The V gene's germline CDR1 is MGHDK and CDR2 SYGVNS. CDR3 length: 12 residues. The CDR3 is CATRDSYTEAFF. CDR3 DNA sequence: TGTGCCACCAGAGACAGTTACACTGAAGCTTTCTTT.

The chain carries TRBV7-2 and TRBJ1-2; 7 nucleotides agree with TRBD1. The CDR3 has 15 residues. V trimming: 6 bases; J trimming: 3 bases; junction bases outside the gene matches: 10. The germline V gene has CDR1 SGHTA and CDR2 FQGNSA. The CDR3 reads CASSYVVGTDYGYTF. The CDR3 bases are TGTGCCAGCAGTTACGTGGTCGGGACAGACTATGGCTACACCTTC.

This clone was seen a single time. The chain recombines TRBV6-1 with TRBJ1-5; D possibly corresponds to TRBD1 (5 bases). CDR3 length: 16 amino acids. Germline CDR1 and CDR2: MNHNS and SASEGT. V dropped 4 bases and J dropped 1 base, with 14 bases sitting between them. The CDR3 is CASSVSTGPSNQPQHF. CDR3 bases: TGTGCCAGCAGTGTCAGTACAGGACCAAGCAATCAGCCCCAGCATTTT.

This clone was found once. The V gene is TRBV5-4, the J gene TRBJ2-3, with TRBD2 as a possible D gene (5 bases). The CDR3 spans 14 residues. Germline V lookup: CDR1 SGHNT, CDR2 YYREEE (reference sequence). The germline V and J ends were trimmed by 5 bases and 6 bases, with 16 bases remaining between them. Here the CDR3 DNA reads TGTGCCAGCAGGCCGGACCTCCAGCGGGATACGCAGTATTTT. As protein: CASRPDLQRDTQYF.

The gene calls are TRBV2 and TRBJ2-2, with 7 nucleotides matching TRBD1. The CDR3 runs to 14 residues. The ends lost 8 bases at V and 0 bases at J; junction bases unmatched: 3. Germline CDR1 reads SNHLY; CDR2 reads FYNNEI. CDR3 sequence reads: CASRDSSNTGELFF. The CDR3 region has the DNA TGTGCCAGCCGGGACAGTTCGAACACCGGGGAGCTGTTTTTT.

This chain connects TRBV5-1 to TRBJ1-2; TRBD1 matches 7 bases. V shed 4 bases, J shed 3 bases, and the junction held 9 bases outside the gene matches. From germline, CDR1 is SGHRS and CDR2 YFSETQ. The CDR3 has 15 amino acids. The CDR3 sequence: CASSPEGAGHYGYTF. The DNA for the CDR3 is TGCGCCAGCAGCCCGGAGGGGGCCGGGCACTATGGCTACACCTTC. The whole variable domain, remainder taken from reference TRBV5-1 and TRBJ1-2, is KAGVTQTPRYLIKTRGQQVTLSCSPISGHRSVSWYQQTPGQGLQFLFEYFSETQRNKGNFPGRFSGRQFSNSRSEMNVSTLELGDSALYLCASSPEGAGHYGYTFGSGTRLTVV.

The chain combines TRBV6-1 with TRBJ2-7; D is perhaps TRBD1 (5 bases). The germline V gene encodes CDR1 MNHNS and CDR2 SASEGT. This CDR3 has 12 residues. Trimming removed 8 bases at V and 2 bases at J, with 10 bases between. The CDR3 protein is CASLAGPYEQYF. The DNA for the CDR3 is TGTGCCAGCTTAGCAGGGCCCTACGAGCAGTACTTC.